These 31 T cell receptor beta chains were sequenced from one sample in a study of HIV-infected patients and healthy controls. cDNA was made from roughly 470 ng RNA using alpha and beta constant primers. Using multiplexing indices, alpha and beta chain libraries were generated apart by chain-specific third strand synthesis. A single record per CDR3 protein comes from TCRdb applying MiXCR to the 5' RACE reads. The table shows roughly 7,500 distinct CDR3 sequences, with roughly 6.8% occurring only once. Follow-up blood was drawn about 14 weeks, roughly three months, after antiretroviral therapy began. Whole blood was used without fractionation, so all unsorted peripheral T cells were included. Sequencing used blood, obtained during antiretroviral therapy. Receptors were obtained from an adult with HIV infection.

Many counts were recorded for this clonotype. This beta chain lies outside the target of a library built for alpha chains; its clone size means little. The chain combines TRBV12-3 or TRBV12-4 with TRBJ2-1, with D uncertain. The CDR3 is 14 residues long. Trimming cost V 7 bases and J 1 base, with 11 bases left between them. CDR3 in DNA: TGTGCCAGCACCCTCCCCGGTTCCTACAATGAGCAGTTCTTC. It translates to CASTLPGSYNEQFF.

This clonotype has ten or more counts. This beta chain slipped into a library made for alpha chains as a stray read, so its size is not meaningful. The chain carries TRBV19 and TRBJ2-2; no definite D call. This CDR3 has 12 residues. The germline gives CDR1 LNHDA, CDR2 SQIVND (reference sequence). Trimming pared 0 bases from V and 8 bases from J, leaving 4 bases between. In nucleotides, the CDR3 is TGTGCCAGTAGTATAGAGCTGGGGGAGCTGTTTTTT. The encoded protein is CASSIELGELFF.

This clonotype is medium-sized in the sample. In a library made to pick up alpha chains, this beta chain is a stray read with a size that means little. The chain uses TRBV5-1 and TRBJ2-3, with TRBD1 matching 7 bases. Germline lookup yields CDR1 SGHRS and CDR2 YFSETQ. V lost 4 bases and J lost 0; bases outside the gene matches: 8. The CDR3 runs to 16 residues. CDR3 protein: CASSKGDSASTDTQYF. The CDR3 DNA reads TGCGCCAGCAGCAAAGGGGACAGCGCTAGCACAGATACGCAGTATTTT.

By frequency in the sample, this clonotype is medium-sized. With the library built for alpha chains, this beta chain is off target and its frequency is not meaningful. The chain is built from TRBV20-1 and TRBJ2-2; 9 bases fit TRBD1. Germline V CDR1 and CDR2: DFQATT, SNEGSKA (reference sequence). The CDR3 consists of 15 residues. V shed 0 bases and J 3 bases; nucleotides not matched to a gene: 2. DNA for the CDR3: TGCAGTGCTAGAGATCGGGACAGGGACACCGGGGAGCTGTTTTTT. It translates to CSARDRDRDTGELFF.

This clonotype is medium-sized (0.01 to 0.1%) by share. The library was designed around alpha chains, so this beta chain is a stray read whose abundance carries little weight. The chain combines TRBV6-1 with TRBJ2-7, with unresolved D. Germline V gene sequence: CDR1 MNHNS, CDR2 SASEGT. The CDR3 spans 15 residues. V shed 3 bases and J shed 2 bases, with 14 bases lying between them. CDR3 sequence (DNA): TGTGCCAGCAGTGAGGGTTTAGGCAGAACCTACGAGCAGTACTTC. This sequence encodes CASSEGLGRTYEQYF.

This clonotype was detected many times. Within a library made for alpha chains, this beta chain is off target, and its count is uninformative. The V gene is TRBV7-9, the J gene TRBJ1-2, with 9 positions matching TRBD1. There are 15 residues in the CDR3. With V trimmed by 7 bases and J by 6 bases, 12 bases remained unmatched. Germline CDR1 SEHNR, CDR2 FQNEAQ (reference sequence). The CDR3 DNA follows: TGTGCCAGCATCGTCCTGGACAGGGGCCCTCATGGCTACACCTTC. Translation gives CASIVLDRGPHGYTF. The whole variable domain, filled in from reference TRBV7-9 and TRBJ1-2, reads DTGVSQNPRHKITKRGQNVTFRCDPISEHNRLYWYRQTLGQGPEFLTYFQNEAQLEKSRLLSDRFSAERPKGSFSTLEIQRTEQGDSAMYLCASIVLDRGPHGYTFGSGTRLTVV.

As for this clonotype: This beta chain is a stray sequence in a library constructed for alpha chains; its clone size is not meaningful. V is TRBV29-1 and J is TRBJ1-1, with TRBD1 matching 8 bases. This CDR3 has 12 residues. Germline assignment: CDR1 SQVTM and CDR2 ANQGSEA. J gave up 4 bases and V 6 bases, and 4 bases lay outside the gene matches. The CDR3 loop is CSVLQGGTEAFF. In nucleotides, the CDR3 is TGCAGCGTCCTACAGGGGGGCACTGAAGCTTTCTTT.

This clonotype has ten or more counts. This beta chain slipped into a library made for alpha chains as a stray read, so its size is not meaningful. This sequence joins TRBV10-3 and TRBJ2-1; D possibly corresponds to TRBD1 (6 bases). V gave up 6 bases and J gave up 3 bases, with 15 bases separating them. This CDR3 has 15 amino acids. Germline V gene data show CDR1 as ENHRY and CDR2 as SYGVKD. CDR3 sequence reads: CAISAGTSLYNEQFF. In DNA, the CDR3 is TGTGCCATCAGCGCCGGGACATCACTCTACAATGAGCAGTTCTTC.

In its sample, this clonotype was seen many times. This beta chain is an off-target read within a library intended for alpha chains, so its frequency means little. The V and J genes are TRBV12-3 or TRBV12-4 and TRBJ2-7, with TRBD1 matching over 7 bases. Trimming removed 3 bases from V and 3 bases from J; junction bases left unmatched: 5. The CDR3 is 14 amino acids. CDR3 in DNA: TGTGCCAGCAGTTTGGCAGGGGGAAGCTACGAGCAGTACTTC. This gives the protein CASSLAGGSYEQYF.

By its share, this clonotype is medium-sized. The library was built for alpha chains, so this beta chain is an off-target read and its size means little. The chain joins TRBV5-1 to TRBJ2-7; possibly TRBD2 for D (5 bases). There are 14 residues in the CDR3. V was shortened by 4 bases and J by 1 base, with 12 bases between the two germline ends. Germline CDR1 and CDR2: SGHRS and YFSETQ. CDR3 bases: TGCGCCAGCAGCGTCCCGGACTTATCCTACGAGCAGTACTTC. Amino acids: CASSVPDLSYEQYF. Looking up the rest from reference TRBV5-1 and TRBJ2-7 gives the full variable domain: KAGVTQTPRYLIKTRGQQVTLSCSPISGHRSVSWYQQTPGQGLQFLFEYFSETQRNKGNFPGRFSGRQFSNSRSEMNVSTLELGDSALYLCASSVPDLSYEQYFGPGTRLTVT.

In its sample, this clonotype was seen many times. This beta chain turned up in a library designed for alpha chains; as an off-target read, its abundance says little. The chain joins TRBV10-2 to TRBJ1-2; no reliable D call. Germline lookup yields CDR1 WSHSY and CDR2 SAAADI. V gave up 4 bases and J gave up 4 bases, with 16 bases separating them. The CDR3 runs to 15 residues. Here the CDR3 DNA reads TGCGCCAGCAGTGGTGGCGGGGTCACCCTCTATGGCTACACCTTC. It translates to CASSGGGVTLYGYTF.

This clonotype came up many times. The library was designed around alpha chains, so this beta chain is a stray read whose abundance carries little weight. The chain uses TRBV12-3 or TRBV12-4 and TRBJ1-5; D not certain. Trimming shortened V by 1 base and J by 0 bases, and 7 bases separated the two germline ends. CDR3 size: 15 residues. CDR3 sequence reads: CASSLVRDSNQPQHF. CDR3 in DNA: TGTGCCAGCAGTTTAGTCCGGGATAGCAATCAGCCCCAGCATTTT.

By share, this clonotype counts as medium-sized. Because the library targeted alpha chains, this beta chain is an off-target read whose size means little. V is TRBV10-1 and J is TRBJ2-1; a weak D match, TRBD2 (6 bases). Germline values: CDR1 WNHNN, CDR2 SYGVQD (reference sequence). V was pared by 0 bases and J by 8 bases, with 17 bases between. The CDR3 is 16 amino acids. CDR3 sequence (DNA): TGCGCCAGCAGTGAGTCGTTGGCTAGCGTAAAGGATGAGCAGTTCTTC. Residues: CASSESLASVKDEQFF.

This clonotype was observed at least ten times. As an off-target read in a library built for alpha chains, this beta chain has a frequency of little significance. The chain recombines TRBV29-1 with TRBJ2-1, with D possibly being TRBD1 (6 bases). The CDR3 has 15 amino acids. The germline gives CDR1 SQVTM, CDR2 ANQGSEA. Trimming removed 1 base at V and 2 bases at J, with 12 bases between. The CDR3 DNA follows: TGCAGCGTTGAAGGAAAAACAGGGCCCTACAATGAGCAGTTCTTC. Residues: CSVEGKTGPYNEQFF.

This clonotype was recorded at least ten times. The library was designed around alpha chains, so this beta chain is a stray read whose abundance carries little weight. This chain joins TRBV6-6 and TRBJ2-1; D unclear. V was pared by 0 bases and J by 3 bases, with 9 bases between. Germline CDR1 reads MNHNY; CDR2 reads SVGAGI (reference sequence). The CDR3 has 15 residues. DNA for the CDR3: TGTGCCAGCAGTTACTCGCCGTTCTTCTACAATGAGCAGTTCTTC. As protein: CASSYSPFFYNEQFF.

About this clonotype itself: This beta chain is off target for a library built for alpha chains, so its abundance means little. This chain connects TRBV3-1 to TRBJ2-1; perhaps TRBD2 as D (6 bases). This CDR3 contains 18 residues. CDR1 is LGHDT, CDR2 YNNKEL, per germline (reference sequence). V lost 1 base to trimming and J lost 4 bases, with 20 bases between them. The chain's CDR3 is CASSQGATQTDYYNEQFF. Here the CDR3 DNA reads TGTGCCAGCAGCCAAGGGGCTACCCAGACGGACTATTACAATGAGCAGTTCTTC.

This clonotype qualifies as medium-sized. Because this beta chain is a stray read in a library intended to capture alpha chains, its abundance should not be given much weight. This chain uses TRBV2 with TRBJ2-1; D might be TRBD2 (6 bases). Trimming took 3 bases from V and 3 from J, leaving 9 bases between them. In germline, CDR1 is SNHLY, CDR2 FYNNEI. This CDR3 is 14 amino acids long. CDR3 DNA: TGTGCCAGCAGTGAGCGGGGCGACTACAATGAGCAGTTCTTC. Encoded protein: CASSERGDYNEQFF.

This clonotype has at least ten counts. This beta chain is a stray sequence in a library constructed for alpha chains; its clone size is not meaningful. The V and J genes are TRBV4-2 and TRBJ1-1, with 8 bases fitting TRBD1. Germline V gives CDR1 LGHNA, CDR2 YNFKEQ. With 1 base clipped from V and 0 bases from J, the junction kept 10 bases outside the gene matches. The length of the CDR3 is 18 residues. The CDR3 loop reads CASSQGGYTGGMNTEAFF. CDR3 nucleotides: TGTGCCAGCAGCCAAGGGGGGTACACAGGGGGAATGAACACTGAAGCTTTCTTT.

This clonotype was observed a few times. Being off target in a library aimed at alpha chains, this beta chain has a size of little meaning. The genes are TRBV2 and TRBJ2-5; a weak D match, TRBD1 (5 bases). The V and J ends lost 0 bases and 0 bases respectively, with 8 bases between them. The CDR3 runs 15 residues. Germline V gives CDR1 SNHLY, CDR2 FYNNEI. DNA of the CDR3: TGTGCCAGCAGTGAAGCGACAGAGTACCAAGAGACCCAGTACTTC. Translating it yields CASSEATEYQETQYF. The full variable domain, with the rest looked up from reference TRBV2 and TRBJ2-5, is EPEVTQTPSHQVTQMGQEVILRCVPISNHLYFYWYRQILGQKVEFLVSFYNNEISEKSEIFDDQFSVERPDGSNFTLKIRSTKLEDSAMYFCASSEATEYQETQYFGPGTRLLVL.

This clonotype has ten or more counts. This beta chain turned up in a library designed for alpha chains; as an off-target read, its abundance says little. This chain connects TRBV4-2 to TRBJ2-3; D unresolved. V was shortened by 10 bases and J by 0 bases, with 20 bases between the two germline ends. This CDR3 has 16 amino acids. The germline gives CDR1 LGHNA, CDR2 YNFKEQ. The DNA of the CDR3 is TGTGCCACCCGGGTAGGACCGGGCCCTAGCACAGATACGCAGTATTTT. Protein sequence: CATRVGPGPSTDTQYF.

By sample share, this clonotype is medium-sized. This beta chain slipped into a library made for alpha chains as a stray read, so its size is not meaningful. This chain links TRBV20-1 with TRBJ2-3; D remains ambiguous. The CDR3 loop spans 15 amino acids. Per the germline V gene, CDR1 is DFQATT and CDR2 is SNEGSKA (reference sequence). V was clipped by 1 base and J by 0 bases, with 11 bases between them. The CDR3 reads CSARVRFSSTDTQYF. DNA of the CDR3: TGCAGTGCTAGAGTGCGGTTCTCTAGCACAGATACGCAGTATTTT.

This clonotype is medium-sized by share. This beta chain turned up in a library designed for alpha chains; as an off-target read, its abundance says little. V usage is TRBV29-1 and J usage is TRBJ2-6; D might be TRBD2 (5 bases). Germline assignment: CDR1 SQVTM and CDR2 ANQGSEA. The V end was cut by 4 bases, the J end by 0 bases, with 13 bases between. The CDR3 contains 16 residues. The DNA of the CDR3 is TGCAGCGTTGGAGGACTCGCCCCCTCTGGGGCCAACGTCCTGACTTTC. Translated: CSVGGLAPSGANVLTF.

Relative to its sample, this clonotype is large (0.1 to 1%). Because the library targeted alpha chains, this beta chain is an off-target read whose size means little. The rearrangement joins TRBV4-1 to TRBJ2-7, with D perhaps TRBD1 (5 bases). Trimming took off 2 bases at V and 5 bases at J, with 10 bases between the two ends. Germline-derived CDR1 and CDR2 are MGHRA and YSYEKL. There are 13 residues in the CDR3. CDR3 residues: CASSQYARDEQYF. The CDR3 DNA reads TGCGCCAGCAGCCAATACGCCAGGGACGAGCAGTACTTC.

At least ten counts were recorded for this clonotype. This beta chain is a stray read from a library made for alpha chains; its abundance is not meaningful. CDR3 in DNA: TGTGCCAGCAGTTTCGGGGGGTCTGAAGCTTTCTTT. It encodes CASSFGGSEAFF. The J gene is TRBJ1-1, the V gene TRBV28; the D gene is possibly TRBD1 (5 bases). The CDR3 contains 12 residues. V was clipped by 3 bases and J by 6 bases, with 8 bases between them. Per the germline V gene, CDR1 is MDHEN and CDR2 is SYDVKM.

This clonotype ranks as medium-sized. The library was built for alpha chains, so this beta chain is an off-target read and its size means little. The gene calls are TRBV11-2 and TRBJ2-1; 8 nucleotides agree with TRBD2. V lost 0 bases and J lost 5; bases outside the gene matches: 3. The CDR3 is 15 residues long. The germline gives CDR1 SGHAT, CDR2 FQNNGV. CDR3 coding DNA: TGTGCCAGCAGCTTAGAGGCGGGGGGACACAATGAGCAGTTCTTC. It specifies CASSLEAGGHNEQFF.

In its sample, this clonotype was seen many times. This beta chain was picked up by a library intended for alpha chains and is off target, so its count carries little meaning. The chain uses TRBV28 and TRBJ2-2, with D unresolved. The CDR3 covers 14 residues. Trimming stripped 4 bases from V and 5 bases from J, with 11 bases between. In germline, CDR1 is MDHEN, CDR2 SYDVKM. The CDR3 DNA is TGTGCCAGCAGTTCCAGTCTCTGGACCGGGGAGCTGTTTTTT. This translates into CASSSSLWTGELFF.

This clonotype ranks as medium-sized. Being off target in a library aimed at alpha chains, this beta chain has a size of little meaning. The rearrangement links TRBV18 to TRBJ1-1; 11 nucleotides line up with TRBD1. The CDR3 length is 16 residues. Germline assignment: CDR1 KGHSH and CDR2 LQKENI. The J segment lost 0 bases and the V segment lost 3 bases, leaving 3 bases of the junction unmatched. CDR3 residues: CASSPGTGGVNTEAFF. For the CDR3, the DNA is TGTGCCAGCTCACCTGGGACAGGGGGAGTGAACACTGAAGCTTTCTTT.

There are many counts of this clonotype. Within a library made for alpha chains, this beta chain is off target, and its count is uninformative. The chain combines TRBV12-3 or TRBV12-4 with TRBJ2-5, with no clear D. The V end was cut by 5 bases, the J end by 1 base, with 2 bases between. The length of the CDR3 is 11 residues. The CDR3 sequence is CASSTQETQYF. As DNA, the CDR3 is TGTGCCAGCAGTACCCAAGAGACCCAGTACTTC.

This clonotype is medium-sized (0.01 to 0.1%). For a library built for alpha chains, this beta chain is a stray read; little rests on its size. The CDR3 here is CASSLWTREGQYF. In DNA, the CDR3 is TGCGCCAGCAGCTTGTGGACACGGGAAGGGCAGTACTTC. V usage is TRBV5-1 and J usage is TRBJ2-7; D assignment may be TRBD1 or TRBD2 (5 bases each). There are 13 residues in the CDR3. The germline CDR1 and CDR2 sequences are SGHRS and YFSETQ. Deletions cut 1 base from V and 9 bases from J, with 14 bases between. The full variable domain, its missing parts supplied by reference TRBV5-1 and TRBJ2-7, is KAGVTQTPRYLIKTRGQQVTLSCSPISGHRSVSWYQQTPGQGLQFLFEYFSETQRNKGNFPGRFSGRQFSNSRSEMNVSTLELGDSALYLCASSLWTREGQYFGPGTRLTVT.

The sample holds many counts of this clonotype. Found in a library prepared for alpha chains, this beta chain is an off-target read, and its abundance has little meaning. The chain couples TRBV4-2 to TRBJ2-1; 7 bases line up with TRBD2. The CDR3 is 15 residues long. With V trimmed by 4 bases and J by 6 bases, 9 bases remained unmatched. Germline CDR1 is LGHNA and CDR2 is YNFKEQ. As DNA, the CDR3 is TGTGCCAGCAGCCGTGCTAGCGGCGGCCTCAATGAGCAGTTCTTC. This codes for CASSRASGGLNEQFF.

Notes on this clonotype: This is likely a read error, given that the CDR3 carries no conserved phenylalanine or tryptophan at its end. Found in a library prepared for alpha chains, this beta chain is an off-target read, and its abundance has little meaning. The V call is TRBV28, the J call TRBJ2-1; the D gene is possibly TRBD2 (5 bases). Per germline, CDR1 MDHEN and CDR2 SYDVKM. The CDR3 sequence is 17 residues long. Trimming removed 5 bases at V and 3 bases at J, with 20 bases between. The CDR3 coding sequence is TGTGCCAGCAGTCCATATACCCTGGACTCTTTCTACAATGAGCAGTTCTCC. It encodes CASSPYTLDSFYNEQFS.